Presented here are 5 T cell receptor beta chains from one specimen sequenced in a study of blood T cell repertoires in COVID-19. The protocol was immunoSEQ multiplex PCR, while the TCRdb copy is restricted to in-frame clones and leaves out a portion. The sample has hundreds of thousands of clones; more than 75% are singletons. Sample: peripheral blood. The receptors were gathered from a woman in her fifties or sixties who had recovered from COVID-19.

CDR3 region: CATYSSLSGNTIYF. For the CDR3, the DNA is TGTGCCACCTACAGTTCCCTCTCTGGAAACACCATATATTTT. The chain has TRBV2 and TRBJ1-3, with D unclear. Trimming cost V 10 bases and J 0 bases, with 13 bases left between them. This CDR3 region has 14 residues. Germline loops: CDR1 SNHLY, CDR2 FYNNEI. The full variable domain, its missing parts supplied by reference TRBV2 and TRBJ1-3, is EPEVTQTPSHQVTQMGQEVILRCVPISNHLYFYWYRQILGQKVEFLVSFYNNEISEKSEIFDDQFSVERPDGSNFTLKIRSTKLEDSAMYFCATYSSLSGNTIYFGEGSWLTVV.

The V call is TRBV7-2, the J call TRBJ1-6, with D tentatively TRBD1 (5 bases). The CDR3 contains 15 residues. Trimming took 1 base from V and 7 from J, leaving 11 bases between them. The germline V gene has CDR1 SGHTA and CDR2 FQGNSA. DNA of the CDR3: TGTGCCAGCAGCTTAGACCAGGGCACCAATTCACCCCTCCACTTT. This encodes CASSLDQGTNSPLHF.

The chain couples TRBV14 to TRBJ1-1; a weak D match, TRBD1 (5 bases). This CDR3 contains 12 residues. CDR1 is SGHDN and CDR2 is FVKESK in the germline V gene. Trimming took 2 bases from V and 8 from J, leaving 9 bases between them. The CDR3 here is CASSQFDREAFF. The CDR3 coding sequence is TGTGCCAGCAGCCAATTCGACAGAGAAGCTTTCTTT.

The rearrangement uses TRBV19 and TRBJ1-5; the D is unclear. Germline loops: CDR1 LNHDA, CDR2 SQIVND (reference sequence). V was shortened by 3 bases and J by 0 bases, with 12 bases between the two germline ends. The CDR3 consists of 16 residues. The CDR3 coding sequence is TGTGCCAGTAGTATTCACAGCCTCGTTAGCAATCAGCCCCAGCATTTT. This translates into CASSIHSLVSNQPQHF.

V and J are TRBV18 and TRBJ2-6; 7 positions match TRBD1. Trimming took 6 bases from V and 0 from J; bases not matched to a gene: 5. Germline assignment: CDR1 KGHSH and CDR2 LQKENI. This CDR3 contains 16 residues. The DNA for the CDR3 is TGTGCCAGCTCGACAGGGTACGGCTCTGGGGCCAACGTCCTGACTTTC. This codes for CASSTGYGSGANVLTF.